A selection of T cell receptor beta chains follows, all from one sample in a study of glioma-infiltrating T cells after dendritic cell vaccination. TCRdb's table, derived via immunoSEQ multiplex PCR, lists solely in-frame clones and lacks some. The repertoire holds tens of thousands of clones, with about four fifths as singletons. The sequences come from blood, collected before dendritic cell vaccination. The receptor set was obtained from a human donor with glioblastoma. Both conserved end residues are part of each CDR3. D genes are given only for firm matches. Expanded clones are given a class, and other clones once, few, many or no size at all.

>TRBV7-6|15|TRBD1|TRBJ2-7|.
CASSRGDRAAYEQYF
TGTGCCAGCAGCCGGGGGGACAGGGCCGCCTACGAGCAGTACTTC
>TRBV6-5|12|.|TRBJ1-3|few
CASGLGGNTIYF
TGTGCCAGCGGGCTTGGAGGAAACACCATATATTTT
>TRBV27|15|TRBD2|TRBJ2-1|.
CASSWIGLAGAEQFF
TGTGCCAGCAGTTGGATAGGGCTAGCGGGAGCCGAGCAGTTCTTC
>TRBV5-4|15|TRBD1|TRBJ1-1|.
CASSFIDRENTEAFF
TGTGCCAGCAGTTTTATTGACAGGGAGAACACTGAAGCTTTCTTT
>TRBV5-1|14|.|TRBJ2-2|.
CASSRQFGAGELFF
TGCGCCAGCAGCCGCCAGTTCGGGGCCGGGGAGCTGTTTTTT
>TRBV5-8|15|TRBD1|TRBJ1-4|.
CASSLLQGAHEKLFF
TGTGCCAGCAGCTTGTTACAGGGGGCGCATGAAAAACTGTTTTTT
>TRBV9|16|.|TRBJ2-2|once
CASSVGGATSPGELFF
TGTGCCAGCAGCGTAGGCGGGGCGACTAGTCCCGGGGAGCTGTTTTTT
>TRBV27|14|.|TRBJ1-1|.
CASSRETGNTEAFF
TGTGCCAGCAGTCGGGAGACCGGGAACACTGAAGCTTTCTTT
>TRBV9|15|.|TRBJ2-2|.
CASSYSAANTGELFF
TGTGCCAGCAGCTATTCCGCAGCGAACACCGGGGAGCTGTTTTTT
>TRBV19|18|.|TRBJ1-5|.
CASSIDFWTKGTGQPQHF
TGTGCCAGTAGTATAGATTTTTGGACAAAGGGAACCGGACAGCCCCAGCATTTT
>TRBV6-1|15|TRBD1|TRBJ1-5|.
CASSEGDRANQPQHF
TGTGCCAGCAGTGAAGGCGACAGGGCGAATCAGCCCCAGCATTTT
>TRBV6-5|14|.|TRBJ1-1|.
CATSLPSEHPVAFF
TGTGCCACCTCGCTACCCTCGGAGCACCCGGTCGCTTTCTTT
>TRBV5-1|15|.|TRBJ1-5|.
CASSLEGGYNQPQHF
TGCGCCAGCAGCTTGGAGGGGGGGTACAATCAGCCCCAGCATTTT
>TRBV4-1|15|TRBD1|TRBJ1-5|.
CASSRDRANNQPQHF
TGCGCCAGCAGCCGGGACAGGGCTAACAATCAGCCCCAGCATTTT
>TRBV27|15|.|TRBJ2-5|.
CASSSLKGHQETQYF
TGTGCCAGCAGTTCTCTTAAAGGACATCAAGAGACCCAGTACTTC
>TRBV5-1|16|.|TRBJ2-3|.
CASSPPSTKVTDTQYF
TGCGCCAGCAGCCCGCCCTCCACAAAAGTCACAGATACGCAGTATTTT
>TRBV29-1|16|.|TRBJ2-6|.
CSVDDSHHYGANVLTF
TGCAGCGTTGACGACTCCCACCACTACGGGGCCAACGTCCTGACTTTC
>TRBV6-6|16|.|TRBJ2-3|.
CASSYGGQGSPDTQYF
TGTGCCAGCAGTTACGGTGGGCAGGGTTCCCCAGATACGCAGTATTTT
>TRBV6-1|15|TRBD1|TRBJ1-1|medium-sized
CASSEAGTGGTEAFF
TGTGCCAGCAGTGAAGCGGGGACAGGGGGCACTGAAGCTTTCTTT
>TRBV5-5|15|TRBD1|TRBJ2-7|.
CASSLGTGSTYEQYF
TGTGCCAGCAGCTTGGGGACAGGGAGTACCTACGAGCAGTACTTC
>TRBV5-1|18|TRBD1|TRBJ2-6|.
CASSFRDRGLAGANVLTF
TGCGCCAGCAGCTTTAGGGACAGGGGGCTTGCAGGGGCCAACGTCCTGACTTTC
>TRBV5-4|14|.|TRBJ1-1|.
CASSLIGQNTEAFF
TGTGCCAGCAGCTTGATTGGACAGAACACTGAAGCTTTCTTT
>TRBV18|17|.|TRBJ1-3|.
CASSPPSGGVSGNTIYF
TGTGCCAGCTCACCACCGTCGGGGGGAGTCTCTGGAAACACCATATATTTT
>TRBV6-5|15|TRBD1|TRBJ1-3|few
CASSYSEGAPDTIYF
TGTGCCAGCAGTTACTCGGAGGGGGCGCCGGACACCATATATTTT
>TRBV13|15|TRBD2|TRBJ2-4|.
CASTRGTSAGNIQYF
TGTGCCAGCACCCGAGGTACTAGCGCGGGAAACATTCAGTACTTC
>TRBV7-2|15|.|TRBJ2-1|.
CASSPWEGDYNEQFF
TGTGCCAGCAGCCCATGGGAGGGGGACTACAATGAGCAGTTCTTC
>TRBV27|17|TRBD1|TRBJ2-2|.
CASSLRTGGRWTGELFF
TGTGCCAGCAGTTTACGGACAGGGGGACGTTGGACCGGGGAGCTGTTTTTT
>TRBV7-2|14|TRBD2|TRBJ2-7|.
CASSPTSVSYEQYF
TGTGCCAGCAGCCCTACTAGCGTCTCCTACGAGCAGTACTTC
>TRBV21-1|14|.|TRBJ2-4|.
CASTESGAKNIQYF
TGTGCCAGCACCGAAAGCGGGGCGAAAAACATTCAGTACTTC
>TRBV19|15|.|TRBJ1-4|.
CASSAGFATNEKLFF
TGTGCCAGTAGTGCCGGGTTTGCAACTAATGAAAAACTGTTTTTT
>TRBV2|17|TRBD2|TRBJ2-1|.
CASFGTIGTRGYNEQFF
TGTGCCAGCTTTGGAACGATAGGGACTAGGGGGTACAATGAGCAGTTCTTC
>TRBV4-2|17|TRBD2|TRBJ2-1|.
CASSQSGAGGSYNEQFF
TGTGCCAGCAGCCAAAGCGGGGCGGGGGGCTCCTACAATGAGCAGTTCTTC
>TRBV5-1|12|.|TRBJ2-1|.
CASSFPTAEQFF
TGCGCCAGCAGCTTCCCGACTGCAGAGCAGTTCTTC
>TRBV5-1|15|TRBD1|TRBJ2-3|.
CASSSTGKITDTQYF
TGCGCCAGCAGCTCGACAGGGAAAATCACAGATACGCAGTATTTT
>TRBV4-1|14|.|TRBJ1-5|once
CASSLGTQYQPQHF
TGCGCCAGCAGCCTCGGGACACAATATCAGCCCCAGCATTTT
>TRBV2|14|.|TRBJ1-5|.
CASSERKLYQPQHF
TGTGCCAGCAGTGAAAGAAAACTGTATCAGCCCCAGCATTTT
>TRBV19|15|.|TRBJ1-3|many
CASRYAGSSGNTIYF
TGTGCCAGTAGATACGCGGGGTCCTCTGGAAACACCATATATTTT
>TRBV5-4|14|TRBD1|TRBJ2-1|few
CASSSNAGGNEQFF
TGTGCCAGCAGCTCAAATGCAGGGGGTAATGAGCAGTTCTTC
>TRBV7-9|16|.|TRBJ1-5|.
CASSSGGSSRDQPQHF
TGTGCCAGCAGCTCCGGGGGGTCATCGAGGGATCAGCCCCAGCATTTT
>TRBV2|17|.|TRBJ2-7|.
CASSVPPRDVRSYEQYF
TGTGCCAGCAGTGTTCCCCCGCGGGACGTTCGCTCCTACGAGCAGTACTTC
>TRBV4-1|13|.|TRBJ2-1|.
CASSQVRSNEQFF
TGCGCCAGCAGCCAAGTACGGTCCAATGAGCAGTTCTTC
>TRBV6-1|14|.|TRBJ2-3|few
CASSGGLSTDTQYF
TGTGCCAGCAGTGGGGGCCTTTCCACAGATACGCAGTATTTT
>TRBV7-6|15|TRBD1|TRBJ1-2|.
CASRPDRGRNYGYTF
TGTGCCAGCAGACCCGACAGGGGGCGCAACTATGGCTACACCTTC
>TRBV19|15|.|TRBJ2-1|.
CASSIMSGGSGEQFF
TGTGCCAGTAGTATAATGTCTGGGGGCTCAGGTGAGCAGTTCTTC